The clone carrying this TCR beta chain was seen a few times. Its matching antigen is unknown. This specimen comes from a study of blood T cells in healthy people across ages. Study outcomes and limitations: Correlation between TCR beta diversity and naive T cell percentage was strong.

The use of a sample-barcoded 5' primer and a J-beta primer mix characterized a second PCR of roughly 7 to 11 cycles. Each single sample gave us at least 3 million CDR3-containing paired-end reads. In TCRdb, the 5' RACE reads were re-called with MiXCR into one record per CDR3 protein. Here the sample spans fewer than 2 million distinct CDR3 sequences, approximately 40% being singletons. Germline V CDR1 and CDR2: SEHNR, FQNEAQ (reference sequence). V was trimmed by 5 bases and J by 5 bases, leaving 12 bases between them. The CDR3 is 13 residues long. Material: blood. V is TRBV7-9 and J is TRBJ1-2, with D unclear. The receptor was isolated from a human donor in good health. CDR3 sequence (DNA): TGTGCCAGCAGCCGCCCTGGGGTATATGGCTACACCTTC. It yields the protein CASSRPGVYGYTF. The full variable domain, completed using reference TRBV7-9 and TRBJ1-2, is DTGVSQNPRHKITKRGQNVTFRCDPISEHNRLYWYRQTLGQGPEFLTYFQNEAQLEKSRLLSDRFSAERPKGSFSTLEIQRTEQGDSAMYLCASSRPGVYGYTFGSGTRLTVV.